Listed below are T cell receptor beta chains from one sample, sequenced in a study of shared clonotypes between healthy human individuals. Generated by immunoSEQ multiplex PCR, the TCRdb table keeps only in-frame clones and is missing some. The table records roughly 720,000 clones, about 92% of them present only once. Sequences were obtained from memory CD8+ T cells from PBMCs. These receptors were taken from a man younger than 30 in good health. Some clones in this sample may be carry-over from other donors' samples. CDR3s include the opening cysteine and the closing phenylalanine or tryptophan. The D gene is left open where the match is weak.

j_call d_call v_call cdr3_aa
TRBJ1-1 . TRBV6-5 CASSSTGSEAFF
TRBJ2-3 TRBD2 TRBV28 CASSFSSGSVTDTQYF
TRBJ2-2 TRBD2 TRBV28 CASSSPGLRNTGELFF
TRBJ1-2 . TRBV7-3 CASSSWPGGNYGYTF
TRBJ1-5 . TRBV7-6 CASSSSRTEPQHF
TRBJ1-5 . TRBV28 CASSPPVGLYSNQPQHF
TRBJ2-3 . TRBV6-6 CASSRRGTDTQYF
TRBJ2-2 . TRBV28 CASRPGTPNTGELFF
TRBJ2-7 . TRBV7-8 CASSPRTDTYEQYF
TRBJ2-7 TRBD1 TRBV10-2 CASSRTGAYYEQYF
TRBJ2-1 TRBD1 TRBV7-6 CASSKFRGLALAGNEQFF
TRBJ1-1 TRBD1 TRBV29-1 CSVTGATEAFF
TRBJ2-7 . TRBV29-1 CSVLGGTEYEQYF
TRBJ2-2 TRBD2 TRBV7-2 CASSLNRVRLAGLTGELFF
TRBJ2-7 . TRBV10-3 CAISESGSSYEQYF
TRBJ1-5 . TRBV7-9 CASSLGGEIWPQHF
TRBJ2-7 TRBD2 TRBV27 CASSFGRAAEQYF
TRBJ2-5 . TRBV27 CASRGAGEKETQYF
TRBJ2-7 . TRBV6-5 CASSPQMTVRDEQYF
TRBJ1-4 TRBD1 TRBV27 CASGQDRGSEKLFF
TRBJ1-1 . TRBV9 CASSVWLSDTEAFF
TRBJ2-4 . TRBV4-1 CASGGISAAKNIQYF
TRBJ2-5 . TRBV27 CASSPTFHVGRDQETQYF
TRBJ2-1 TRBD2 TRBV7-2 CASSPRTSGTSSYNEQFF
TRBJ2-2 . TRBV6-5 CASTPWGKGTGELFF